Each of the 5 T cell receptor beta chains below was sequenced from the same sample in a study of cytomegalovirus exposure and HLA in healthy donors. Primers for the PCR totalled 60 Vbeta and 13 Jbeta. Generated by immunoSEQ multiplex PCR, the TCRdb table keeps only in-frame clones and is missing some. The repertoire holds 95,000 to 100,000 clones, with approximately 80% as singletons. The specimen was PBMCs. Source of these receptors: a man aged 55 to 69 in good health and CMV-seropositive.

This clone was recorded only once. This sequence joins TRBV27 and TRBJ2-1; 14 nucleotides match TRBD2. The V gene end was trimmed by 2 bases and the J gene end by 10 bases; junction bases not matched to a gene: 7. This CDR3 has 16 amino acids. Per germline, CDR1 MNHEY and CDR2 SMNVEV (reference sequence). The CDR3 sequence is CASSLMGLAGENEQFF. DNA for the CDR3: TGTGCCAGCAGTTTAATGGGACTAGCGGGGGAAAACGAGCAGTTCTTC.

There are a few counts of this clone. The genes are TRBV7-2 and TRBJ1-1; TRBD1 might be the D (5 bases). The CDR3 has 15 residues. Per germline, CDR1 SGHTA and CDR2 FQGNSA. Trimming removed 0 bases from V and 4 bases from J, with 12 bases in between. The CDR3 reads CASSLAPGLGTEAFF. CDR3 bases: TGTGCCAGCAGCTTAGCCCCAGGGTTGGGCACTGAAGCTTTCTTT.

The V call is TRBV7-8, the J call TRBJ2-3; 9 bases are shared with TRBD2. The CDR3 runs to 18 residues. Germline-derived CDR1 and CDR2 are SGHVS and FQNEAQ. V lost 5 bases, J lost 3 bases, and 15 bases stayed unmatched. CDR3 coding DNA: TGTGCCAGCAGCCCTGGGGGCGGGGGGGCCTATCAGACAGATACGCAGTATTTT. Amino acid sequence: CASSPGGGGAYQTDTQYF. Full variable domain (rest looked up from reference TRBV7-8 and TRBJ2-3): GAGVSQSPRYKVAKRGQDVALRCDPISGHVSLFWYQQALGQGPEFLTYFQNEAQLDKSGLPSDRFFAERPEGSVSTLKIQRTQQEDSAVYLCASSPGGGGAYQTDTQYFGPGTRLTVL.

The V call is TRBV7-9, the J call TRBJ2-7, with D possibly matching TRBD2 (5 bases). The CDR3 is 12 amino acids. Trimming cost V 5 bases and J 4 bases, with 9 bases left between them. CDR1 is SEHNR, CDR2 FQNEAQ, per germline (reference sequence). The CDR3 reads CASSLGEYEQYF. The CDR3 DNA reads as TGTGCCAGCAGCCTGGGAGAGTACGAGCAGTACTTC.

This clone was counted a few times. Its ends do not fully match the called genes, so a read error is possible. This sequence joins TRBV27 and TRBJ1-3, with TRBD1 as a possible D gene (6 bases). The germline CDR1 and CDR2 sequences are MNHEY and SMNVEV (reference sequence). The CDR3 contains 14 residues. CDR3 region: CASSLSGAWNTIYF. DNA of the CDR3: TGTGCCAGCAGTCTATCGGGGGCGTGGAACACCATATATTTT.